This TCR beta chain came from a study of blood T cells in healthy people across ages. Study observations and caveats: Per million T cells, TCR beta diversity dropped roughly linearly as age increased.

The CDR3 contains 13 residues. V lost 5 bases, J lost 9 bases, and 14 bases lay in between. This clonotype was detected a few times. What it recognizes is unknown. Isolation recovered at least 6 million PBMCs from every sample. The amount of total RNA extracted per sample was at least 5.5 micrograms. Then a second PCR, running about 6 to 12 cycles, was carried out with a sample-barcoded 5' primer and a J-beta primer mix. TCRdb itself ran the 5' RACE reads through MiXCR, one entry per CDR3 protein. The sample shows 1.5 million or so distinct CDR3 sequences, around 42% of them seen only once. The rearrangement joins TRBV12-3 or TRBV12-4 to TRBJ2-1; tentative D call: TRBD2 (6 bases). This TCR was recovered from a woman aged 18-30 years in good health. What was sequenced was blood. CDR3 in amino acids: CASSTPGGIEQFF. In DNA form, the CDR3 reads TGTGCCAGCAGTACCCCCGGCGGGATTGAGCAGTTCTTC.